This is a list of T cell receptor beta chains from one sample in a study of OX40 agonist ivuxolimab in advanced cancers. The method was immunoSEQ multiplex PCR; TCRdb's version includes in-frame clones alone and lacks a portion of them. The sample lists under 65,000 clones, roughly 90% occurring once. The source was CD4+ or CD8+ T cells sorted from blood, collected in a trial of the OX40 agonist ivuxolimab. All receptors come from an adult with an advanced solid tumor such as melanoma, head and neck, liver or kidney cancer. The CDR3 runs from the conserved cysteine through the conserved F or W. D genes are given only for firm matches. Rows give clone size only sometimes, using once, few, many, or a class for an expanded clone.

D: TRBD2
size: -
V: TRBV7-8
J: TRBJ2-1
DNA: TGTGCCAGCAGCTTGTCCGGGACTAGCGGGAGAAATGAGCAGTTCTTC
CDR3: CASSLSGTSGRNEQFF

D: -
size: -
V: TRBV30
J: TRBJ1-5
DNA: TGTGCCTGGAGTGTGGGGGCGGTTAATTCTAATCAGCCCCAGCATTTT
CDR3: CAWSVGAVNSNQPQHF

D: TRBD2
size: -
V: TRBV27
J: TRBJ2-3
DNA: TGTGCCAGCAGCCCCGGGACTAGCGGACACACAGATACGCAGTATTTT
CDR3: CASSPGTSGHTDTQYF

D: TRBD1
size: once
V: TRBV27
J: TRBJ1-2
DNA: TGTGCCTCCAGGACAGGGGGGAACTATGGCTACACCTTC
CDR3: CASRTGGNYGYTF

D: -
size: -
V: TRBV10-3
J: TRBJ1-2
DNA: TGTGCCATCAGTGAATCGTCCGTTAACTATGGCTACACCTTC
CDR3: CAISESSVNYGYTF

D: -
size: -
V: TRBV18
J: TRBJ2-1
DNA: TGTGCCAGCTCACCGGACAGACAATACAATGAGCAGTTCTTC
CDR3: CASSPDRQYNEQFF

D: TRBD2
size: -
V: TRBV7-9
J: TRBJ2-7
DNA: TGTGCCAGCAGCGTATCCGGGACTAGTGTCGGCGAGCAGTACTTC
CDR3: CASSVSGTSVGEQYF

D: -
size: -
V: TRBV6-1
J: TRBJ1-5
DNA: TGTGCCAGCAGTGAAGCTGGGGGGCGTCAGCCCCAGCATTTT
CDR3: CASSEAGGRQPQHF

D: -
size: -
V: TRBV27
J: TRBJ1-1
DNA: TGTGCCAGCAGTTTATGGGGGAGTAACACTGAAGCTTTCTTT
CDR3: CASSLWGSNTEAFF

D: TRBD2
size: -
V: TRBV10-2
J: TRBJ2-1
DNA: TGCGCCAGCAGTGAATTGAGCGGGAGTGTTGAGCAGTTCTTC
CDR3: CASSELSGSVEQFF

D: -
size: -
V: TRBV5-1
J: TRBJ2-4
DNA: TGCGCCAGCAGCTTCGGGAACATTCAGTACTTC
CDR3: CASSFGNIQYF

D: -
size: -
V: TRBV19
J: TRBJ1-5
DNA: TGTGCCAGCACTGACGGTTATAGCAATCAGCCCCAGCATTTT
CDR3: CASTDGYSNQPQHF

D: TRBD1
size: -
V: TRBV9
J: TRBJ1-1
DNA: TGTGCCAGCAGTCAGGGGGCGGGCACTGAAGCTTTCTTT
CDR3: CASSQGAGTEAFF

D: -
size: -
V: TRBV19
J: TRBJ2-7
DNA: TGTGCCAGTAGTATCTCCATTACCTCCTACGAGCAGTACTTC
CDR3: CASSISITSYEQYF

D: TRBD2
size: -
V: TRBV10-3
J: TRBJ2-3
DNA: TGTGCCATCAGGACCACTCTAGCGGGGAGCACAGATACGCAGTATTTT
CDR3: CAIRTTLAGSTDTQYF

D: -
size: -
V: TRBV19
J: TRBJ1-5
DNA: TGTGCCAGTAGCGTACAGGTTGCGGAGCCCCAGCATTTT
CDR3: CASSVQVAEPQHF

D: -
size: -
V: TRBV27
J: TRBJ2-5
DNA: TGTGCCAGCAGTTTTACAGGGAAAGAGACCCAGTACTTC
CDR3: CASSFTGKETQYF

D: -
size: -
V: TRBV29-1
J: TRBJ1-4
DNA: TGCAGCGTTGAACTTCAGGGGGAAAAACTGTTTTTT
CDR3: CSVELQGEKLFF

D: TRBD2
size: -
V: TRBV19
J: TRBJ2-7
DNA: TGTGCCAGTAGTCCTGCAGGACTAGCGGGACTTAGTCTGAACGAGCAGTACTTC
CDR3: CASSPAGLAGLSLNEQYF

D: -
size: -
V: TRBV6-1
J: TRBJ1-1
DNA: TGTGCCAGCAGGGAGAACACTGAAGCTTTCTTT
CDR3: CASRENTEAFF

D: TRBD1
size: -
V: TRBV5-1
J: TRBJ2-2
DNA: TGCGCCAGCAGCTTAGACAGGGCTATCGGGGAGCTGTTTTTT
CDR3: CASSLDRAIGELFF

D: TRBD2
size: -
V: TRBV27
J: TRBJ2-1
DNA: TGTGCCAGCAGGGGGACTAGCGGGGTTGAGCAGTTCTTC
CDR3: CASRGTSGVEQFF

D: -
size: -
V: TRBV7-2
J: TRBJ2-7
DNA: TGTGCCAGCAGCCCCCGACAGGCGTCGCTCTACGAGCAGTACTTC
CDR3: CASSPRQASLYEQYF

D: TRBD2
size: -
V: TRBV2
J: TRBJ2-1
DNA: TGTGCCAGCAGTGAATATGGCCCGGGACTAGCGGGCCTTGATGAGCAGTTCTTC
CDR3: CASSEYGPGLAGLDEQFF

D: -
size: -
V: TRBV9
J: TRBJ2-1
DNA: TGTGCCAGCAGCGTAGGGTTCGAGGAGGTCAGAATAACCCACAATGAGCAGTTCTTC
CDR3: CASSVGFEEVRITHNEQFF

D: TRBD1
size: -
V: TRBV9
J: TRBJ2-7
DNA: TGTGCCAGCAGCCTCGGACAGGGCTACGAGCAGTACTTC
CDR3: CASSLGQGYEQYF

D: TRBD1
size: -
V: TRBV30
J: TRBJ1-4
DNA: TGTGCCTGGAGTGCAACCGGGACAGGGATTAATGAAAAACTGTTTTTT
CDR3: CAWSATGTGINEKLFF

D: -
size: -
V: TRBV7-2
J: TRBJ2-7
DNA: TGTGCCAGCAGCTTAAACTGGCAGGGGGGCGAGCAGTACTTC
CDR3: CASSLNWQGGEQYF

D: TRBD1
size: -
V: TRBV19
J: TRBJ1-5
DNA: TGTGCCAGTAAACCCCCGACAGGGGGTAGCAATCAGCCCCAGCATTTT
CDR3: CASKPPTGGSNQPQHF

D: -
size: few
V: TRBV10-3
J: TRBJ1-2
DNA: TGTGCCATCACCCGCACAGGCCAAGGGTATGGCTACACCTTC
CDR3: CAITRTGQGYGYTF

D: -
size: -
V: TRBV5-4
J: TRBJ1-2
DNA: TGTGCCAGCAGCTACCAGGGCTACGCTAACTATGGCTACACCTTC
CDR3: CASSYQGYANYGYTF

D: -
size: -
V: TRBV6-1
J: TRBJ1-2
DNA: TGTGCCAGCAGTGAAGGGTGGGGCAGGCCTAACCCTTTCTATGGCTACACCTTC
CDR3: CASSEGWGRPNPFYGYTF

D: -
size: -
V: TRBV9
J: TRBJ2-1
DNA: TGTGCCAGCAGCGTAGGACGTCTCAATGAGCAGTTCTTC
CDR3: CASSVGRLNEQFF

D: -
size: -
V: TRBV30
J: TRBJ1-1
DNA: TGTGCCTGGAGTGAGGGCCCAAAGATGAACACTGAAGCTTTCTTT
CDR3: CAWSEGPKMNTEAFF

D: -
size: few
V: TRBV7-2
J: TRBJ2-5
DNA: TGTGCCAGCAGCTTAAATACAGTCCAAGAGACCCAGTACTTC
CDR3: CASSLNTVQETQYF